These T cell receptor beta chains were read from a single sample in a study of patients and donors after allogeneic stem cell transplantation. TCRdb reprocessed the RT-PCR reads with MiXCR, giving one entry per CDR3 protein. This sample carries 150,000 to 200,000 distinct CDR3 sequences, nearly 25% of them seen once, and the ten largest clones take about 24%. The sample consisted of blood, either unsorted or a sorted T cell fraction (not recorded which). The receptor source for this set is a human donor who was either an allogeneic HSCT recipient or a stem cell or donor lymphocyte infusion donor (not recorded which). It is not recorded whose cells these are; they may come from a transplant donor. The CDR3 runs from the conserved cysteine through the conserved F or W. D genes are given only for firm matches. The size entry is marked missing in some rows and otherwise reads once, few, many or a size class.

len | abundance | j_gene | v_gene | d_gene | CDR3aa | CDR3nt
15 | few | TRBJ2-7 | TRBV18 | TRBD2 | CASSDTGGIAYEQYF | TGTGCCAGCTCCGATACGGGGGGGATTGCCTACGAGCAGTACTTC
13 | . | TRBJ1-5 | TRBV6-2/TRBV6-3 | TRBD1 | CASTGTGNQPQHF | TGTGCCAGCACCGGGACAGGCAATCAGCCCCAGCATTTT
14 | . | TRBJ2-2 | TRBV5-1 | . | CASSPTGDTGELFF | TGCGCCAGCAGCCCTACGGGGGACACCGGGGAGCTGTTTTTT
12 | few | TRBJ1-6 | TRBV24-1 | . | CATSDLGGPLHF | TGTGCCACCAGTGATTTGGGGGGACCCCTCCACTTT
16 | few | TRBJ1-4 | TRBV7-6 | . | CASSSPPQGGNEKLFF | TGTGCCAGCAGCTCCCCCCCGCAGGGCGGGAATGAAAAACTGTTTTTT
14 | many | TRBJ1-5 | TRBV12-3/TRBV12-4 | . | CASSLDSFYQPQHF | TGTGCCAGCAGTCTGGACAGTTTCTATCAGCCCCAGCATTTT
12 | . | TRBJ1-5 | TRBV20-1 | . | CSAIREGEPQHF | TGCAGTGCTATTAGGGAAGGGGAGCCCCAGCATTTT
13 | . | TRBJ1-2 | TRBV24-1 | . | CATSGWGELGYTF | TGTGCCACCAGTGGCTGGGGTGAGCTTGGCTACACCTTC
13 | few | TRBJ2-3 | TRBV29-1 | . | CSPKLQNTDTQYF | TGCAGCCCCAAGCTCCAGAACACAGATACGCAGTATTTT
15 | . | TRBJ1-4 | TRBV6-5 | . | CASSYEGRVVEKLFF | TGTGCCAGCAGTTACGAGGGGCGAGTGGTTGAAAAACTGTTTTTT
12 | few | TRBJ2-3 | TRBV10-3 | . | CAISTGPDTQYF | TGTGCCATCAGTACAGGGCCAGATACGCAGTATTTT
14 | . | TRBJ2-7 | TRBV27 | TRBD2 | CASSLAGANYEQYF | TGTGCCAGCAGTTTAGCGGGAGCGAACTACGAGCAGTACTTC
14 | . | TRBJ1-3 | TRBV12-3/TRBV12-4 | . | CASRVGAAGNTIYF | TGTGCCAGCAGGGTGGGGGCGGCTGGAAACACCATATATTTT
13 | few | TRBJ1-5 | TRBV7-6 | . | CASSLALDQPQHF | TGTGCCAGCAGCTTAGCTCTTGATCAGCCCCAGCATTTT
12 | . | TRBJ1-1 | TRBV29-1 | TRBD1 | CSAVTGSTEAFF | TGCAGCGCCGTGACAGGGTCCACTGAAGCTTTCTTT
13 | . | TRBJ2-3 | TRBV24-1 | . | CATSDDGTDTQYF | TGTGCCACCAGTGATGACGGGACAGATACGCAGTATTTT
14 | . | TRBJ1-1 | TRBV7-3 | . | CASSTTGLQAEAFF | TGTGCCAGCAGCACTACAGGCCTACAGGCTGAAGCTTTCTTT
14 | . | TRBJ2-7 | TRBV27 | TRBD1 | CASSNRQGVYEQYF | TGTGCCAGCAGTAACCGACAGGGGGTTTACGAGCAGTACTTC
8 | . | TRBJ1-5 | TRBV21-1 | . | CAAQPQHF | TGTGCAGCTCAGCCCCAGCATTTT
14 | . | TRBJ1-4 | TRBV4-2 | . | CASSQVGTSEKLFF | TGTGCCAGCAGCCAAGTGGGGACATCGGAAAAACTGTTTTTT
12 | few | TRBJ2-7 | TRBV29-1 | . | CSVEDLLYEQYF | TGCAGCGTTGAAGACCTTCTCTACGAGCAGTACTTC
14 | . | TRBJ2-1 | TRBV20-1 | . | CSAVRSYSYNEQFF | TGCAGTGCTGTCAGAAGCTATTCCTACAATGAGCAGTTCTTC
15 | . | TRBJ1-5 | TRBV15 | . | CATSRNLWFNQPQHF | TGTGCCACCAGCAGAAATTTGTGGTTCAATCAGCCCCAGCATTTT
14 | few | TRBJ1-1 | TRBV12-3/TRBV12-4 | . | CASSGPNMNTEAFF | TGTGCCAGCAGCGGACCGAACATGAACACTGAAGCTTTCTTT
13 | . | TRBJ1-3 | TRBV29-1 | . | CSVADTSGNTIYF | TGCAGCGTTGCGGATACTTCTGGAAACACCATATATTTT
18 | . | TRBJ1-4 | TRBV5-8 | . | CASSLFQGTKVANEKLFF | TGTGCCAGCAGCTTGTTCCAGGGAACTAAGGTGGCTAATGAAAAACTGTTTTTT
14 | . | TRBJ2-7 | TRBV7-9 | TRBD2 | CASSGEGRAYEQYF | TGTGCCAGCAGCGGGGAAGGGAGGGCCTACGAGCAGTACTTC
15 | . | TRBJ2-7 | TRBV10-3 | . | CAISEKGTQNDEQYF | TGTGCCATCAGTGAGAAAGGGACTCAAAACGACGAGCAGTACTTC
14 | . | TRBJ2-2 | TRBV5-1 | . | CASTRGRVDGELFF | TGCGCCAGCACCCGGGGGCGCGTGGACGGGGAGCTGTTTTTT
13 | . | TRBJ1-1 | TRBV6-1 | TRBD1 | CAVQGALNTEAFF | TGTGCCGTACAGGGGGCACTGAACACTGAAGCTTTCTTT
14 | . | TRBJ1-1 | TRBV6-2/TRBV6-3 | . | CASSYRRRNTEAFF | TGTGCCAGCAGTTACCGACGCAGGAACACTGAAGCTTTCTTT
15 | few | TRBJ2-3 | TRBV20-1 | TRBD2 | CSAPQIGGVADTQYF | TGCAGTGCTCCCCAAATCGGGGGGGTCGCAGATACGCAGTATTTT
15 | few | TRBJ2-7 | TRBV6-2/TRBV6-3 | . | CASSYPHFLDYEQYF | TGTGCCAGCAGTTACCCCCATTTTTTGGACTACGAGCAGTACTTC
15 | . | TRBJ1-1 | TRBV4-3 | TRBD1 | CASSQTRGGYTEAFF | TGCGCCAGCAGCCAAACCAGGGGGGGCTACACTGAAGCTTTCTTT
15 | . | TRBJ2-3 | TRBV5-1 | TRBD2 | CASSWEGSFTDTQYF | TGCGCCAGCAGCTGGGAGGGGAGCTTCACAGATACGCAGTATTTT
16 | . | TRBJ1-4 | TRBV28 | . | CASSFGLGASAEKLFF | TGTGCCAGCAGTTTTGGATTGGGGGCCTCGGCTGAAAAACTGTTTTTT
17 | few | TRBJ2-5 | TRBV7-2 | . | CASSLSIQGAFQETQYF | TGTGCCAGCAGCTTAAGTATCCAGGGAGCCTTCCAAGAGACCCAGTACTTC
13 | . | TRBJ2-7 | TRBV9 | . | CASNTKGVGEQYF | TGTGCCAGCAACACCAAAGGGGTAGGCGAGCAGTACTTC
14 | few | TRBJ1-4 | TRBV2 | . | CASSAVSKNEKLFF | TGTGCCAGCAGTGCTGTTAGCAAAAATGAAAAACTGTTTTTT
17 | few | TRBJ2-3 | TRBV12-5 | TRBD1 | CASGLPRQGTSTDTQYF | TGTGCTAGTGGTTTGCCCCGACAGGGAACGTCGACAGATACGCAGTATTTT
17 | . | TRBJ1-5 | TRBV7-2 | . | CASSLGPMWEGNQPQHF | TGTGCCAGCAGCTTAGGCCCTATGTGGGAGGGGAATCAGCCCCAGCATTTT
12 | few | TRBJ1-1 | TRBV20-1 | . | CSAPQGNTEAFF | TGCAGTGCTCCTCAGGGGAACACTGAAGCTTTCTTT
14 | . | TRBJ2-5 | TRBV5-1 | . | CASSYRDIQETQYF | TGCGCCAGCAGCTACCGGGACATCCAAGAGACCCAGTACTTC
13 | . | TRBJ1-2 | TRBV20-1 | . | CSAGSSVFYGYTF | TGCAGTGCTGGATCGTCGGTGTTCTATGGCTACACCTTC
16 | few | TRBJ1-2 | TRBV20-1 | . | CSARIFHSFVPGGYTF | TGCAGTGCTAGAATTTTTCACAGTTTTGTTCCCGGTGGCTACACCTTC
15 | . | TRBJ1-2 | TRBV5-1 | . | CASSRGSGTPYGYTF | TGCGCCAGCAGCCGAGGCTCCGGGACCCCCTATGGCTACACCTTC
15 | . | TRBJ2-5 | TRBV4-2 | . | CASSQPRGTAETQYF | TGTGCCAGCAGCCAGCCCCGGGGGACTGCGGAGACCCAGTACTTC